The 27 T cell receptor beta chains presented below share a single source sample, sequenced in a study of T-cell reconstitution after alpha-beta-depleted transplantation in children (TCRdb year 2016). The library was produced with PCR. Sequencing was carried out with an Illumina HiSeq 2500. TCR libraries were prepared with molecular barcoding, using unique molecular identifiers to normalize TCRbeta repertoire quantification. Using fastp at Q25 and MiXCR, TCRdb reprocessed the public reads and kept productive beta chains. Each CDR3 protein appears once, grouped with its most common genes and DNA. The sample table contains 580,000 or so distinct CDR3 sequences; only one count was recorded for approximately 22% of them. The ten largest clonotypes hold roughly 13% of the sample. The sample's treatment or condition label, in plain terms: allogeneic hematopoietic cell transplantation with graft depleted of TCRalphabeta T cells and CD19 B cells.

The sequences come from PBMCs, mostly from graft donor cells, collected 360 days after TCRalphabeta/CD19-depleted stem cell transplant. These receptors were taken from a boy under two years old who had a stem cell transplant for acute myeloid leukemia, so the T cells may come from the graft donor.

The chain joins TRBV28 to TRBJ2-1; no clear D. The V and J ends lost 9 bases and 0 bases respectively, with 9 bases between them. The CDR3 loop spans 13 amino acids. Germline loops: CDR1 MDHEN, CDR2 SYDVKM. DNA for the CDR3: TGTGCCAGTACCCTGAGCTCCTACAATGAGCAGTTCTTC. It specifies CASTLSSYNEQFF.

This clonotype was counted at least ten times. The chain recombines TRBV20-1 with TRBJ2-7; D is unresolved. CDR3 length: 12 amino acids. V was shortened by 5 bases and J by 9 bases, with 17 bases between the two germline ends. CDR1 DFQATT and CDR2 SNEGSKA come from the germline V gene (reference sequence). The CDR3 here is CSARLGSPLQYF. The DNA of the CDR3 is TGCAGTGCTCGTCTCGGAAGCCCTCTGCAGTACTTC.

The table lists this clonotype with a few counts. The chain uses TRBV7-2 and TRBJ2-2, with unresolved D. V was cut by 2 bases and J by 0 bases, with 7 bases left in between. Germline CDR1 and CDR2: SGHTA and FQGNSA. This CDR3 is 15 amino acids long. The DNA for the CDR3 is TGTGCCAGCAGCTTAAGGCCAGCGAACACCGGGGAGCTGTTTTTT. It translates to CASSLRPANTGELFF.

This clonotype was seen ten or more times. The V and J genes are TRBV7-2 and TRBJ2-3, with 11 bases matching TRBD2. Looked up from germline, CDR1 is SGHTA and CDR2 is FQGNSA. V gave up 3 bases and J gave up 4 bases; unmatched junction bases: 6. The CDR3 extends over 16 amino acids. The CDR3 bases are TGTGCCAGCAGCTTTAGACTAGCGGGGATCCCAGATACGCAGTATTTT. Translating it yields CASSFRLAGIPDTQYF.

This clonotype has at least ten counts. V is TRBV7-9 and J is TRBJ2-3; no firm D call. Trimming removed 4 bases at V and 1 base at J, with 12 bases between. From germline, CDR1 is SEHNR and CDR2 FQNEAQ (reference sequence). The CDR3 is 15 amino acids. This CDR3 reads CASSSRLPRTDTQYF. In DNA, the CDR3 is TGTGCCAGCAGCTCCCGCCTGCCGCGCACAGATACGCAGTATTTT.

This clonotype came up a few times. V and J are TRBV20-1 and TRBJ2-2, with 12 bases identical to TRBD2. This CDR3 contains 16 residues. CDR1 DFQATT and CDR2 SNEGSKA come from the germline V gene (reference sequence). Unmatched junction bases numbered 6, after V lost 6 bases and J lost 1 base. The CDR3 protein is CSAKLAGGRNTGELFF. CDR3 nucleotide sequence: TGCAGTGCCAAACTAGCGGGGGGTCGGAACACCGGGGAGCTGTTTTTT.

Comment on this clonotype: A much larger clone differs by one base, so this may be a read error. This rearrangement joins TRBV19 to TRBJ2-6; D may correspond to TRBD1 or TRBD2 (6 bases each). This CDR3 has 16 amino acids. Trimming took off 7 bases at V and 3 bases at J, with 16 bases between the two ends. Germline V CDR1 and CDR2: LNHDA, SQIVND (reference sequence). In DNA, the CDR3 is TGTGCCAGTAAGCCGGGGGCCAAGTTTGGGGCCAACGTCCTGACTTTC. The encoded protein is CASKPGAKFGANVLTF.

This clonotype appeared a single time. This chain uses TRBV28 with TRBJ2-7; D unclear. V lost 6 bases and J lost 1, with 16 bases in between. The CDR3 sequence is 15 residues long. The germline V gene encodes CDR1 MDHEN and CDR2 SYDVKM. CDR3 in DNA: TGTGCCAGCAGCCCCGCTTCAAGGGTATCCTACGAGCAGTACGTC. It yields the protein CASSPASRVSYEQYV.

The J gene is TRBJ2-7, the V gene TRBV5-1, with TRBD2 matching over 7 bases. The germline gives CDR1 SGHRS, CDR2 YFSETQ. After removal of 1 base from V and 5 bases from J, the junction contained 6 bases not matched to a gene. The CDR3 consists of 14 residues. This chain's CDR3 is CASSLRGDGDEQYF. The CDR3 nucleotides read TGCGCCAGCAGCTTGCGGGGGGATGGTGACGAGCAGTACTTC.

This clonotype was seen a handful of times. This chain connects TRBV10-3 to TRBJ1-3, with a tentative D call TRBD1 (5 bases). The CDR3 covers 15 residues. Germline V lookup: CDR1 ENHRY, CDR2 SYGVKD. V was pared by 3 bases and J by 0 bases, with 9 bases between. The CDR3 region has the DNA TGTGCCATCAGTGACCCAGGGAGCTCTGGAAACACCATATATTTT. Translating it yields CAISDPGSSGNTIYF.

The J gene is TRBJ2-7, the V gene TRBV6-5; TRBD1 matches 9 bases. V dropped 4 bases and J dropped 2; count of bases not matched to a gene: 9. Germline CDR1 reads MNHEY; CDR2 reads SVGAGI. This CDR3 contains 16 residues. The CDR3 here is CASSSPRDRVAYEQYF. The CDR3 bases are TGTGCCAGCAGTTCCCCCCGGGACAGGGTGGCCTACGAGCAGTACTTC.

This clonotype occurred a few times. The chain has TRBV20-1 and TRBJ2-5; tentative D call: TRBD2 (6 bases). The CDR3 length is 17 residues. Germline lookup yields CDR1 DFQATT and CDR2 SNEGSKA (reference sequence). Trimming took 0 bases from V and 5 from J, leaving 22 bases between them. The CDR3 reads CSARDFNGRSGGETQYF. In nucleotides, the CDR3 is TGCAGTGCTAGAGATTTTAATGGCCGCTCTGGAGGGGAGACCCAGTACTTC.

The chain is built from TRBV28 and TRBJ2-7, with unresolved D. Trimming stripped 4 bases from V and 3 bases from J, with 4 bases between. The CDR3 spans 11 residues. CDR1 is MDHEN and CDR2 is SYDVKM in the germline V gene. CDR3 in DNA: TGTGCCAGCAGTTCGAACTACGAGCAGTACGTC. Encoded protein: CASSSNYEQYV.

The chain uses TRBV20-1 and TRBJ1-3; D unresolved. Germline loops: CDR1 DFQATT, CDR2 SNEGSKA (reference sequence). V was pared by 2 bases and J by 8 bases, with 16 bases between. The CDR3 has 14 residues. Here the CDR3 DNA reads TGCAGTGCTAGACGGGTCCAGACCGTGGACACCATATATTTT. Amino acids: CSARRVQTVDTIYF.

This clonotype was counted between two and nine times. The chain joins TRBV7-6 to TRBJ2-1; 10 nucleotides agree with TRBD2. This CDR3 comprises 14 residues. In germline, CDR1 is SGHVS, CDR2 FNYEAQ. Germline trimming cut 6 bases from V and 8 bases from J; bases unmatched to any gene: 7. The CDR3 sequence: CASSYSGGLDEQFF. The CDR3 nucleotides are TGTGCCAGCAGTTATAGCGGGGGGCTTGATGAGCAGTTCTTC.

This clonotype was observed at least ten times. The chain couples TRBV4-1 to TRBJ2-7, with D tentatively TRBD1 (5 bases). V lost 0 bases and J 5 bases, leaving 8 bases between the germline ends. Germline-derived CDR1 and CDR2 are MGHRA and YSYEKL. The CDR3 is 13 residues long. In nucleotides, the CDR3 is TGCGCCAGCAGCCAAGATATGGGGCACGAGCAGTACGTC. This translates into CASSQDMGHEQYV.

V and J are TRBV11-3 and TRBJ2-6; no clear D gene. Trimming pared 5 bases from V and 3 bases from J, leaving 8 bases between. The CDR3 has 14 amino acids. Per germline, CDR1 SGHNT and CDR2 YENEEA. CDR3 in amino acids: CASSEVGGANVLTF. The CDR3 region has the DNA TGTGCCAGCAGCGAGGTGGGTGGGGCCAACGTCCTGACTTTC.

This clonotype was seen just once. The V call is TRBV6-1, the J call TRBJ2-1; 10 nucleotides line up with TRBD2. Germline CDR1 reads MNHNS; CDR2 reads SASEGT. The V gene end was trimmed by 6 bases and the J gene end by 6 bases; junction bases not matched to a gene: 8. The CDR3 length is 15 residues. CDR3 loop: CASRSSGGYSNEQFF. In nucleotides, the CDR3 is TGTGCCAGCAGATCTAGCGGGGGCTACAGCAATGAGCAGTTCTTC.

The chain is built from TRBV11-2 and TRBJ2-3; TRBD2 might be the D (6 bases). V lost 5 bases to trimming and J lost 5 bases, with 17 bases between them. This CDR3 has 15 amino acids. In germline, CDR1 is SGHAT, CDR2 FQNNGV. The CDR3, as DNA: TGTGCCAGCAGCCTTGGGAGGCACGGAAAAGATACGCAGTATTTT. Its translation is CASSLGRHGKDTQYF. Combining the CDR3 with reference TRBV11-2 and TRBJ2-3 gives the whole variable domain EAGVAQSPRYKIIEKRQSVAFWCNPISGHATLYWYQQILGQGPKLLIQFQNNGVVDDSQLPKDRFSAERLKGVDSTLKIQPAKLEDSAVYLCASSLGRHGKDTQYFGPGTRLTVL.

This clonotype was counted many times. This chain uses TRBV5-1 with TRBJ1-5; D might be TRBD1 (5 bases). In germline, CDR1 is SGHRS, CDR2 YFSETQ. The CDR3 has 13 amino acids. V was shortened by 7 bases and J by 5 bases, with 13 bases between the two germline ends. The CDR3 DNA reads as TGCGCCAGCTCCGTGGGAGGGGATCAGCCCCAGCATTTT. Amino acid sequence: CASSVGGDQPQHF.

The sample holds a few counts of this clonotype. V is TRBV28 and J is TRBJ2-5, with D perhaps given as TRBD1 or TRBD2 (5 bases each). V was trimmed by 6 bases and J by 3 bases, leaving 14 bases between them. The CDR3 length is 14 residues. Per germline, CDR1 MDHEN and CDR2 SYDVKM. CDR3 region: CASRTGTLKETQYF. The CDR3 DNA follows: TGTGCCAGCAGGACCGGGACCTTGAAAGAGACCCAGTACTTC.

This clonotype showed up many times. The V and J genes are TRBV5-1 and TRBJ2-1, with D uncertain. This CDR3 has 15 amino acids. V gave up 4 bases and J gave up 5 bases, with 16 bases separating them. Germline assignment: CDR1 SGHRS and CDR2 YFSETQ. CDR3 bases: TGCGCCAGCAGCCACGATCCTGGTCTCAACAATGAGCAGTTCTTC. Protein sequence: CASSHDPGLNNEQFF.

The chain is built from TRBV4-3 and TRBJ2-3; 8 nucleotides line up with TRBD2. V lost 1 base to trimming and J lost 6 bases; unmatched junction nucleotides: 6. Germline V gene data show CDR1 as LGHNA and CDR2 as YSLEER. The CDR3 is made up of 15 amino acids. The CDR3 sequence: CASSQVAGGRDTQYF. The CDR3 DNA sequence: TGCGCCAGCAGCCAAGTGGCGGGGGGAAGGGATACGCAGTATTTT.

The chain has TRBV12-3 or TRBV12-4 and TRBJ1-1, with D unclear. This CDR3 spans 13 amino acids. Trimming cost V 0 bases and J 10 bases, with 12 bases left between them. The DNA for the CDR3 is TGTGCCAGCAGTTTAGCCGGACTGTCGAGAGCTTTCTTT. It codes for CASSLAGLSRAFF.

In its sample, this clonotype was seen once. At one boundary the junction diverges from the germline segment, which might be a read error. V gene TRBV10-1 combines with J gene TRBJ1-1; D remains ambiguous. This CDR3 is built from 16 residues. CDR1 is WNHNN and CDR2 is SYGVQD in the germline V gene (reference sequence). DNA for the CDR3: TGTGCCAGCAGTTACTCGACGGCGTCAGTGAACACTGAAGCTTTCTTT. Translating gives CASSYSTASVNTEAFF.

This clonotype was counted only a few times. The CDR3 region has the DNA TGTGCCAGCAGCTTTTGGACAGCCTCGGGCGAGCAGTACTTC. Amino acids: CASSFWTASGEQYF. The chain combines TRBV7-9 with TRBJ2-7; D is perhaps TRBD1 (6 bases). The CDR3 has 14 amino acids. The germline gives CDR1 SEHNR, CDR2 FQNEAQ (reference sequence). The germline V and J ends were trimmed by 3 bases and 6 bases, with 15 bases remaining between them. The variable domain in full, with the rest retrieved from reference TRBV7-9 and TRBJ2-7, is DTGVSQNPRHKITKRGQNVTFRCDPISEHNRLYWYRQTLGQGPEFLTYFQNEAQLEKSRLLSDRFSAERPKGSFSTLEIQRTEQGDSAMYLCASSFWTASGEQYFGPGTRLTVT.

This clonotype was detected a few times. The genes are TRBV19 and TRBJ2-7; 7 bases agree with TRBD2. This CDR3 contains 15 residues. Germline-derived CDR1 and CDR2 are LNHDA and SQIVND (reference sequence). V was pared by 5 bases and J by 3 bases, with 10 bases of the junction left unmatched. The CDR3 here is CASSPRTSRDYEQYF. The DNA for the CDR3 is TGTGCCAGTAGTCCGAGGACTAGTCGAGACTACGAGCAGTACTTC.